This T cell receptor beta chain is from a study of T cell responses to AZD1222 COVID-19 vaccine. General observations from the study: Every sample of the repertoires postdated the peak T cell response. Reports indicate that nearly half of spike-specific TCRs are directed at unmutated variant regions. Vaccination with two AZD1222 doses was followed by a rise in Spike-specific TCR breadth and depth.

To note about this clone: The antigen remains undetermined.

Data came from immunoSEQ multiplex PCR; TCRdb stores just in-frame clones and leaves some out. Found here are roughly 66,000 clones, about 88% of them singletons; the top ten hold 4% to 5.5%. With V trimmed by 0 bases and J by 5 bases, 3 bases remained unmatched. Per germline, CDR1 SGDLS and CDR2 YYNGEE. The CDR3 loop spans 14 amino acids. The material was peripheral blood, obtained 28 days after the second dose of the MenACWY control vaccine. This receptor was obtained from an adult who received the MenACWY meningococcal vaccine as a control. This chain uses TRBV9 with TRBJ2-5, with 8 bases that match TRBD2. The CDR3 region has the DNA TGTGCCAGCAGCGTAGTGGCTAGCGGGGAGACCCAGTACTTC. Translated, it gives CASSVVASGETQYF.